The 32 T cell receptor beta chains presented below share a single source sample, sequenced in a study of beta chain features in type 1 diabetes. As every portion of the isolated RNA was reverse transcribed, the sequencing read expressed TCRB transcripts. The repertoire was sequenced with immunoSEQ multiplex PCR; TCRdb's copy has only in-frame clones and lacks some. This sample has 40,000 to 60,000 clones, with around 60% found just once. General study points: Moderate but significant shortening of TCRB CDR3s was recorded in all four CD4+ subsets from Type 1 diabetes patients.

These TCRs' antigens remain unknown. Material for sequencing was stem cell memory CD4+ T cells from blood. The receptors come from a woman aged 25 to 39 with type 1 diabetes.

Worth noting for this clone: Mismatch with germline at one junction end may stem from a read error. The chain's CDR3 is CSVIQGGNQPQHF. DNA of the CDR3: TGCAGCGTGATACAGGGGGGCAACCAGCCCCAGCATTTT. This chain connects TRBV29-1 to TRBJ1-5; 8 positions match TRBD1. The germline CDR1 and CDR2 sequences are SQVTM and ANQGSEA. The CDR3 contains 13 residues.

This clone was counted between two and nine times. The chain has TRBV7-2 and TRBJ2-1; D is ambiguous. Germline CDR1 reads SGHTA; CDR2 reads FQGNSA. V was cut by 6 bases and J by 7 bases, with 10 bases left in between. The CDR3 totals 12 residues. CDR3 sequence (DNA): TGTGCCAGCAGTCATCCTAGGAATGAGCAGTTCTTC. Amino acid sequence: CASSHPRNEQFF. Full variable domain (remainder filled in from reference TRBV7-2 and TRBJ2-1): GAGVSQSPSNKVTEKGKDVELRCDPISGHTALYWYRQSLGQGLEFLIYFQGNSAPDKSGLPSDRFSAERTGGSVSTLTIQRTQQEDSAVYLCASSHPRNEQFFGPGTRLTVL.

There are a few counts of this clone. V and J are TRBV29-1 and TRBJ1-1, with TRBD1 matching over 9 bases. The CDR3 length is 13 residues. After removal of 3 bases from V and 5 bases from J, the junction contained 4 bases not matched to a gene. The germline CDR1 and CDR2 sequences are SQVTM and ANQGSEA. The CDR3 DNA is TGCAGCGTTGAGACAGGGGGTTGGACTGAAGCTTTCTTT. Translating it yields CSVETGGWTEAFF.

This clone has more than one count but fewer than ten. This chain uses TRBV19 with TRBJ1-1; 10 nucleotides line up with TRBD1. The CDR3 covers 14 residues. Germline values: CDR1 LNHDA, CDR2 SQIVND (reference sequence). J was trimmed by 5 bases and V by 6 bases; bases with no gene match: 6. In DNA, the CDR3 is TGTGCCAGTAGCCGGGACAGGGGTGGGACTGAAGCTTTCTTT. This encodes CASSRDRGGTEAFF.

V is TRBV2 and J is TRBJ2-5; a weak D match, TRBD1 (5 bases). The germline V and J ends were trimmed by 7 bases and 4 bases, with 22 bases remaining between them. The CDR3 is 16 amino acids. Germline CDR1 and CDR2: SNHLY and FYNNEI. CDR3 residues: CASMQGTLSVGETQYF. The CDR3 nucleotides are TGTGCCAGCATGCAGGGAACCCTCTCAGTGGGAGAGACCCAGTACTTC.

The chain combines TRBV11-2 with TRBJ1-3, with TRBD1 matching over 9 bases. Trimming cost V 4 bases and J 3 bases; bases outside gene matches: 1. Germline-derived CDR1 and CDR2 are SGHAT and FQNNGV. The CDR3 is made up of 14 amino acids. CDR3 DNA sequence: TGTGCCAGCAGCTGGGACAGGGATGGAAACACCATATATTTT. It encodes CASSWDRDGNTIYF. The whole variable domain, filled in from reference TRBV11-2 and TRBJ1-3, reads EAGVAQSPRYKIIEKRQSVAFWCNPISGHATLYWYQQILGQGPKLLIQFQNNGVVDDSQLPKDRFSAERLKGVDSTLKIQPAKLEDSAVYLCASSWDRDGNTIYFGEGSWLTVV.

This clone was picked up a small number of times. The V call is TRBV7-6, the J call TRBJ1-4; TRBD1 matches at 9 bases. The CDR3 runs to 19 residues. CDR1 and CDR2 (germline): SGHVS, FNYEAQ. V shed 0 bases and J 0 bases; nucleotides not matched to a gene: 8. CDR3 DNA: TGTGCCAGCAGCTTAGCGCCTGAGGGACAGGGCACAACTAATGAAAAACTGTTTTTT. The encoded protein is CASSLAPEGQGTTNEKLFF.

This clone was found a few times. The chain is built from TRBV19 and TRBJ1-5; D unresolved. V lost 6 bases, J lost 6 bases, and 15 bases lay in between. The CDR3 extends over 14 amino acids. Germline CDR1 LNHDA, CDR2 SQIVND (reference sequence). This CDR3 reads CASSLDRTGQPQHF. Written as DNA, the CDR3 is TGTGCCAGTAGCCTAGACCGGACTGGTCAGCCCCAGCATTTT.

This clone was observed once. The rearrangement links TRBV11-3 to TRBJ1-1; D is perhaps TRBD1 (5 bases). CDR1 and CDR2 (germline): SGHNT, YENEEA. V lost 3 bases and J 5 bases, leaving 13 bases between the germline ends. The length of the CDR3 is 14 residues. CDR3 nucleotide sequence: TGTGCCAGCAGCTTCGAGGGGCGGGGGACTGAAGCTTTCTTT. This codes for CASSFEGRGTEAFF.

The V and J genes are TRBV6-1 and TRBJ2-5, with D unclear. Germline CDR1 is MNHNS and CDR2 is SASEGT. Trimming removed 0 bases from V and 5 bases from J, with 16 bases in between. The CDR3 has 16 residues. DNA for the CDR3: TGTGCCAGCAGTGAAGCGCACCTCCCGCCCCGGGAGACCCAGTACTTC. This sequence encodes CASSEAHLPPRETQYF.

This clone has only a few counts. In DNA form, the CDR3 reads TGTGCCAGCAGCGGAGGGACTAGCGGGGGCTGGCGGGAGACCCAGTACTTC. It is translated as CASSGGTSGGWRETQYF. V usage is TRBV7-9 and J usage is TRBJ2-5; TRBD2 matches 14 bases. With 5 bases clipped from V and 5 bases from J, the junction kept 10 bases outside the gene matches. This CDR3 has 17 residues. CDR1 and CDR2 from the germline V gene are SEHNR and FQNEAQ (reference sequence).

This clone was recorded a few times. This chain joins TRBV11-2 and TRBJ2-3, with a tentative D call TRBD1 (6 bases). Germline CDR1 and CDR2: SGHAT and FQNNGV. This CDR3 has 15 residues. The V and J ends lost 5 bases and 2 bases respectively, with 14 bases between them. For the CDR3, the DNA is TGTGCCAGCAGCCCGTGGGCAGGGGACACAGATACGCAGTATTTT. This gives the protein CASSPWAGDTDTQYF.

The chain couples TRBV9 to TRBJ2-5; 12 positions match TRBD2. V dropped 2 bases and J dropped 5; count of bases not matched to a gene: 7. Germline CDR1 reads SGDLS; CDR2 reads YYNGEE. The CDR3 has 16 residues. The CDR3: CASSVASGRASETQYF. The DNA of the CDR3 is TGTGCCAGCAGCGTTGCTAGCGGGAGGGCCTCGGAGACCCAGTACTTC.

This sequence joins TRBV2 and TRBJ1-5; unclear D gene. The CDR3 totals 14 residues. Trimming removed 6 bases at V and 0 bases at J, with 9 bases between. Germline-derived CDR1 and CDR2 are SNHLY and FYNNEI. The CDR3 DNA reads TGTGCCAGCAGCGCAACAGATAGCAATCAGCCCCAGCATTTT. Its translation is CASSATDSNQPQHF. Full variable domain (remainder filled in from reference TRBV2 and TRBJ1-5): EPEVTQTPSHQVTQMGQEVILRCVPISNHLYFYWYRQILGQKVEFLVSFYNNEISEKSEIFDDQFSVERPDGSNFTLKIRSTKLEDSAMYFCASSATDSNQPQHFGDGTRLSIL.

V is TRBV6-1 and J is TRBJ2-3; 12 bases map to TRBD2. V shed 8 bases and J 6 bases; nucleotides not matched to a gene: 9. CDR3 length: 15 residues. Germline loops: CDR1 MNHNS, CDR2 SASEGT. The CDR3: CASRLAGDGRDTQYF. CDR3 bases: TGTGCCAGCCGACTAGCGGGAGATGGTAGGGATACGCAGTATTTT.

The V call is TRBV27, the J call TRBJ2-7, with 12 bases aligning to TRBD1. In germline, CDR1 is MNHEY, CDR2 SMNVEV (reference sequence). The V and J ends lost 6 bases and 2 bases, in that order; junction bases with no gene match: 2. This CDR3 comprises 14 residues. The CDR3 is CASSRDRGPYEQYF. CDR3 DNA sequence: TGTGCCAGCAGCCGGGACAGGGGGCCCTACGAGCAGTACTTC.

The V and J genes are TRBV14 and TRBJ2-1, with D possibly matching TRBD1 (5 bases). Germline assignment: CDR1 SGHDN and CDR2 FVKESK. The length of the CDR3 is 17 residues. V was shortened by 0 bases and J by 6 bases, with 18 bases between the two germline ends. As DNA, the CDR3 is TGTGCCAGCAGCCAAGATCAAAGGCAGGGAAGGACCAATGAGCAGTTCTTC. Protein: CASSQDQRQGRTNEQFF.

The V and J genes are TRBV11-2 and TRBJ2-7, with a tentative D call TRBD1 (6 bases). The CDR3 runs 11 residues. V lost 2 bases to trimming and J lost 13 bases, with 12 bases between them. Per the germline V gene, CDR1 is SGHAT and CDR2 is FQNNGV. Written as DNA, the CDR3 is TGTGCCAGCAGCTTAAGCGACAGGACCTACTTC. The encoded protein is CASSLSDRTYF.

The chain recombines TRBV5-1 with TRBJ2-2, with D perhaps TRBD1 (6 bases). The CDR3 totals 17 residues. Germline assignment: CDR1 SGHRS and CDR2 YFSETQ. V dropped 6 bases and J dropped 1 base, with 19 bases sitting between them. The CDR3 here is CASTRTGSSVNTGELFF. As DNA, the CDR3 is TGCGCCAGCACCAGAACAGGGTCCAGTGTGAACACCGGGGAGCTGTTTTTT.

This clone was found a few times. V usage is TRBV5-5 and J usage is TRBJ2-7; TRBD1 might be the D (7 bases). The CDR3 contains 14 residues. Trimming pared 4 bases from V and 3 bases from J, leaving 14 bases between. Germline CDR1 SGHKS, CDR2 YYEKEE (reference sequence). The CDR3 protein is CASSPRGDSYEQYF. The CDR3 DNA reads as TGTGCCAGCAGCCCCAGGGGGGACAGCTACGAGCAGTACTTC.

This rearrangement joins TRBV2 to TRBJ2-3, with 7 bases lining up with TRBD2. V was pared by 8 bases and J by 3 bases, with 8 bases of the junction left unmatched. This CDR3 comprises 14 residues. Germline lookup yields CDR1 SNHLY and CDR2 FYNNEI. CDR3 region: CASGEGLSTDTQYF. Here the CDR3 DNA reads TGTGCCAGCGGGGAGGGACTATCAACAGATACGCAGTATTTT.

This clone was counted only a few times. The chain carries TRBV29-1 and TRBJ2-7; no definite D call. Germline V gene sequence: CDR1 SQVTM, CDR2 ANQGSEA. The CDR3 length is 13 residues. The V and J ends lost 0 bases and 1 base respectively, with 7 bases between them. The CDR3 DNA reads as TGCAGCGTTGAAGACAACATTTCCTACGAGCAGTACTTC. The encoded protein is CSVEDNISYEQYF.

The chain joins TRBV13 to TRBJ2-1; TRBD1 agrees at 7 bases. Germline CDR1 and CDR2: PRHDT and FYEKMQ (reference sequence). This CDR3 is 16 amino acids long. V was clipped by 0 bases and J by 3 bases; unmatched bases: 5. CDR3 residues: CASSLGQGLVYNEQFF. DNA for the CDR3: TGTGCCAGCAGCTTAGGACAGGGGCTTGTCTACAATGAGCAGTTCTTC.

The genes are TRBV7-9 and TRBJ1-2, with D possibly matching TRBD1 (6 bases). CDR1 is SEHNR, CDR2 FQNEAQ, per germline (reference sequence). The CDR3 has 16 amino acids. Trimming took off 3 bases at V and 4 bases at J, with 18 bases between the two ends. CDR3 nucleotides: TGTGCCAGCAGCTTGGGGGCCTTAGACAGGATCTATGGCTACACCTTC. Translated: CASSLGALDRIYGYTF.

Notes on this clone: The same CDR3 is also encoded by other DNA sequences in this sample. V is TRBV2 and J is TRBJ2-5; D possibly corresponds to TRBD1 (6 bases). CDR3 length: 14 residues. Germline CDR1 SNHLY, CDR2 FYNNEI. Trimming pared 7 bases from V and 1 base from J, leaving 13 bases between. The CDR3 region is CASTGQPPQETQYF. In DNA form, the CDR3 reads TGTGCCAGCACCGGACAGCCGCCCCAAGAGACCCAGTACTTC.

This sequence joins TRBV18 and TRBJ2-7; TRBD1 matches 7 bases. V lost 3 bases, J lost 7 bases, and 12 bases stayed unmatched. The CDR3 runs 15 residues. Germline CDR1 reads KGHSH; CDR2 reads LQKENI. CDR3 in amino acids: CASSPPWTGSGEQYF. The CDR3 nucleotides read TGTGCCAGCTCACCCCCCTGGACAGGCTCGGGAGAGCAGTACTTC. The full variable domain, rest sourced from reference TRBV18 and TRBJ2-7, is NAGVMQNPRHLVRRRGQEARLRCSPMKGHSHVYWYRQLPEEGLKFMVYLQKENIIDESGMPKERFSAEFPKEGPSILRIQQVVRGDSAAYFCASSPPWTGSGEQYFGPGTRLTVT.

The rearrangement uses TRBV28 and TRBJ1-3; perhaps TRBD1 as D (5 bases). This CDR3 spans 15 amino acids. The ends were cut back, 7 bases at V and 4 bases at J, with 17 bases in the middle. Per the germline V gene, CDR1 is MDHEN and CDR2 is SYDVKM. The CDR3 loop is CASTRGAASGNTIYF. The DNA for the CDR3 is TGTGCCAGCACCCGCGGGGCCGCATCGGGAAACACCATATATTTT. Complete variable domain (other parts from reference TRBV28 and TRBJ1-3): DVKVTQSSRYLVKRTGEKVFLECVQDMDHENMFWYRQDPGLGLRLIYFSYDVKMKEKGDIPEGYSVSREKKERFSLILESASTNQTSMYLCASTRGAASGNTIYFGEGSWLTVV.

The V gene is TRBV19, the J gene TRBJ2-6; D gene ambiguous. The CDR3 runs to 16 residues. V gave up 1 base and J gave up 2 bases, with 9 bases separating them. Per germline, CDR1 LNHDA and CDR2 SQIVND (reference sequence). CDR3 protein: CASSIAGRPGANVLTF. The CDR3 coding sequence is TGTGCCAGTAGTATAGCAGGAAGGCCTGGGGCCAACGTCCTGACTTTC.

The CDR3 spells CAISESTGGETQYF. The CDR3 DNA reads TGTGCCATCAGTGAGTCGACCGGGGGGGAGACCCAGTACTTC. The rearrangement joins TRBV10-3 to TRBJ2-5, with 7 bases lining up with TRBD2. V shed 0 bases and J 5 bases; nucleotides not matched to a gene: 3. The CDR3 length is 14 residues. Germline CDR1 reads ENHRY; CDR2 reads SYGVKD.

The rearrangement links TRBV2 to TRBJ1-5, with D possibly TRBD1 on 5 matching bases. The CDR3 length is 14 residues. CDR1 is SNHLY and CDR2 is FYNNEI in the germline V gene. With 6 bases removed from V and 1 base from J, the gap between germline ends came to 10 bases. For the CDR3, the DNA is TGTGCCAGCAGCGACAGTAGGAGCAATCAGCCCCAGCATTTT. As protein: CASSDSRSNQPQHF.

This CDR3 is CASSLTTTSGRFEQYF. DNA of the CDR3: TGCGCCAGCAGCTTGACGACGACTAGCGGGAGGTTCGAGCAGTACTTC. The chain couples TRBV5-1 to TRBJ2-7, with TRBD2 matching 13 bases. The CDR3 covers 16 residues. The V gene's germline CDR1 is SGHRS and CDR2 YFSETQ. The J segment lost 6 bases and the V segment lost 1 base, leaving 7 bases of the junction unmatched.

The CDR3 DNA reads TGTGCCAGCAGTTTGAGAGGGAGGGCCCTCGAGCAGTACTTC. Encoded protein: CASSLRGRALEQYF. The J gene is TRBJ2-7, the V gene TRBV28; TRBD2 matches 7 bases. V trimming: 3 bases; J trimming: 6 bases; junction bases outside the gene matches: 8. Germline V CDR1 and CDR2: MDHEN, SYDVKM. The CDR3 runs to 14 residues.